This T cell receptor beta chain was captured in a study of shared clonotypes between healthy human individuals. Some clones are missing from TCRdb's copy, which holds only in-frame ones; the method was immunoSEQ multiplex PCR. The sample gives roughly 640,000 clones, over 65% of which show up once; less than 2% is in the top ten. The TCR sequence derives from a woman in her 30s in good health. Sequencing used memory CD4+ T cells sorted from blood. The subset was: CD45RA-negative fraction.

The CDR3 coding sequence is TGCGCCAGCAGCCTAAGCCGGACTAGCGCGTCCGGGGGTGAGCAGTTCTTC. Translating it yields CASSLSRTSASGGEQFF. The chain uses TRBV4-1 and TRBJ2-1; 9 bases line up with TRBD2. The germline CDR1 and CDR2 sequences are MGHRA and YSYEKL. J was trimmed by 9 bases and V by 4 bases; bases with no gene match: 16. There are 17 residues in the CDR3.